One sample yielded the 27 T cell receptor beta chains listed below, sequenced in a study of CD8 T cells in ankylosing spondylitis. Study-wide findings and caveats: Characteristic, it appeared, of ankylosing spondylitis blood was a TCR beta motif of several highly homologous variants.

No antigens are known for them. TCRdb reprocessed the 5' RACE reads via MiXCR and lists one record per CDR3 protein. The sample lists approximately 400,000 distinct CDR3 sequences; roughly a quarter were seen once. Sequenced: blood, either unsorted or a sorted T cell fraction (not recorded which). Receptors were obtained from a male donor with ankylosing spondylitis.

The chain uses TRBV20-1 and TRBJ2-7, with D unresolved. This CDR3 spans 9 amino acids. Trimming cost V 3 bases and J 3 bases, with 0 bases left between them. The germline CDR1 and CDR2 sequences are DFQATT and SNEGSKA (reference sequence). In nucleotides, the CDR3 is TGCAGTGCTAGCTACGAGCAGTACTTC. Translating it yields CSASYEQYF.

In this sample, this clonotype turned up a few times. The rearrangement links TRBV12-3 or TRBV12-4 to TRBJ2-5; 10 bases agree with TRBD1. Losses at the gene ends were 6 bases for V and 5 bases for J; bases not matched to a gene: 12. The CDR3 extends over 16 amino acids. The CDR3 protein is CASRPGTGANSETQYF. As DNA, the CDR3 is TGTGCCAGCAGACCCGGGACAGGGGCTAATTCGGAGACCCAGTACTTC.

The chain carries TRBV7-9 and TRBJ2-5; D perhaps matches TRBD2 (5 bases). Trimming removed 5 bases at V and 5 bases at J, with 15 bases between. The CDR3 runs 14 residues. Germline loops: CDR1 SEHNR, CDR2 FQNEAQ (reference sequence). This CDR3 reads CASSPVLGGETQYF. For the CDR3, the DNA is TGTGCCAGCAGCCCTGTCCTGGGCGGGGAGACCCAGTACTTC.

This clonotype was counted between two and nine times. This rearrangement joins TRBV10-3 to TRBJ2-7; maybe TRBD1 (6 bases). V gave up 8 bases and J gave up 2 bases, with 13 bases separating them. From germline, CDR1 is ENHRY and CDR2 SYGVKD. The CDR3 length is 13 residues. CDR3 DNA sequence: TGTGCCATCGGACCGACAGGCCCCTACGAGCAGTACTTC. This codes for CAIGPTGPYEQYF.

This clonotype was detected a few times. The gene calls are TRBV4-1 and TRBJ2-5; D uncertain. Trimming took off 0 bases at V and 5 bases at J, with 4 bases between the two ends. Germline V gene sequence: CDR1 MGHRA, CDR2 YSYEKL. The CDR3 contains 12 residues. CDR3 in amino acids: CASSQEGETQYF. The CDR3 bases are TGCGCCAGCAGCCAAGAAGGGGAGACCCAGTACTTC.

The chain uses TRBV4-2 and TRBJ2-4; D could derive from TRBD1 or TRBD2 (5 bases each). Germline CDR1 LGHNA, CDR2 YNFKEQ. This CDR3 has 13 amino acids. V lost 7 bases and J lost 4, with 11 bases in between. The CDR3 DNA reads TGTGCCAGCACCCCAGAGGGGAAAAACATTCAGTACTTC. Encoded protein: CASTPEGKNIQYF.

The chain combines TRBV6-1 with TRBJ1-2; no reliable D call. Trimming pared 1 base from V and 2 bases from J, leaving 11 bases between. The CDR3 loop spans 15 amino acids. Germline values: CDR1 MNHNS, CDR2 SASEGT. Written as DNA, the CDR3 is TGTGCCAGCAGTGAAGTCATAGGAGAGAACTATGGCTACACCTTC. Amino acid sequence: CASSEVIGENYGYTF.

The chain recombines TRBV5-1 with TRBJ2-3; weak D call: TRBD1 (7 bases). CDR1 is SGHRS, CDR2 YFSETQ, per germline. The CDR3 spans 14 residues. V lost 7 bases and J 6 bases, leaving 18 bases between the germline ends. The CDR3 DNA follows: TGCGCCAGCTGGACAGGTGCCGCGGGGGATACGCAGTATTTT. It yields the protein CASWTGAAGDTQYF.

The J gene is TRBJ1-1, the V gene TRBV30; D is unresolved. This CDR3 is built from 13 residues. The V end was cut by 7 bases, the J end by 5 bases, with 17 bases between. Germline CDR1 is GTSNPN and CDR2 is SVGIG (reference sequence). CDR3: CAFSEGLRTEAFF. The CDR3 DNA is TGTGCCTTCTCGGAGGGCCTGAGAACTGAAGCTTTCTTT. Filled out from reference TRBV30 and TRBJ1-1, the complete variable domain reads SQTIHQWPATLVQPVGSPLSLECTVEGTSNPNLYWYRQAAGRGLQLLFYSVGIGQISSEVPQNLSASRPQDRQFILSSKKLLLSDSGFYLCAFSEGLRTEAFFGQGTRLTVV.

The rearrangement uses TRBV19 and TRBJ2-2; TRBD2 matches at 8 bases. The germline CDR1 and CDR2 sequences are LNHDA and SQIVND (reference sequence). The V segment lost 7 bases and the J segment 3 bases; nucleotides outside the gene matches: 4. The CDR3 length is 14 residues. The chain's CDR3 is CASKRELYTGELFF. The CDR3 bases are TGTGCCAGTAAGCGGGAGTTGTACACCGGGGAGCTGTTTTTT.

This rearrangement joins TRBV9 to TRBJ2-7, with 7 bases aligning to TRBD1. The CDR3 length is 15 residues. V lost 0 bases, J lost 6 bases, and 9 bases stayed unmatched. CDR1 is SGDLS, CDR2 YYNGEE, per germline. The CDR3 DNA follows: TGTGCCAGCAGCGTAGGTTTAAGGGGGCAAAGCGAGCAGTACTTC. Translated, it gives CASSVGLRGQSEQYF.

The rearrangement links TRBV3-1 to TRBJ1-6, with a tentative D call TRBD1 (5 bases). Germline V CDR1 and CDR2: LGHDT, YNNKEL (reference sequence). The V and J ends lost 4 bases and 8 bases respectively, with 15 bases between them. The length of the CDR3 is 15 residues. The CDR3 region is CASSLNRDVDSPLHF. The DNA for the CDR3 is TGTGCCAGCAGCCTCAACCGGGACGTCGATTCACCCCTCCACTTT.

This clonotype was seen repeatedly, ten times or more. A junction end diverges from the germline sequence, so it may reflect a read error. This chain uses TRBV2 with TRBJ1-6, with 8 bases aligning to TRBD1. Germline-derived CDR1 and CDR2 are SNHLY and FYNNEI. The CDR3 spans 13 residues. The CDR3, as DNA: TGTGCCAGCATAGGGACAGGTGATTCATCCCTCCACTTT. Protein sequence: CASIGTGDSSLHF. Complete variable domain (other parts from reference TRBV2 and TRBJ1-6): EPEVTQTPSHQVTQMGQEVILRCVPISNHLYFYWYRQILGQKVEFLVSFYNNEISEKSEIFDDQFSVERPDGSNFTLKIRSTKLEDSAMYFCASIGTGDSSLHFGNGTRLTVT.

The table lists this clonotype with a few counts. This chain uses TRBV7-8 with TRBJ2-2; D may match TRBD1 or TRBD2 (6 bases each). This CDR3 is 16 amino acids long. V shed 0 bases and J shed 3 bases, with 11 bases lying between them. Germline V gene sequence: CDR1 SGHVS, CDR2 FQNEAQ. CDR3 protein: CASSLAGGVDTGELFF. CDR3 nucleotide sequence: TGTGCCAGCAGCTTAGCGGGGGGCGTCGACACCGGGGAGCTGTTTTTT.

This clonotype turned up a few times. The chain is built from TRBV7-9 and TRBJ1-2; D gene unclear. Germline assignment: CDR1 SEHNR and CDR2 FQNEAQ (reference sequence). The CDR3 runs to 13 residues. The V end was cut by 6 bases, the J end by 0 bases, with 8 bases between. Here the CDR3 DNA reads TGTGCCAGCAGTACCGACTCTAACTATGGCTACACCTTC. The encoded protein is CASSTDSNYGYTF.

The chain carries TRBV5-1 and TRBJ2-3; D not resolved. The CDR3 loop spans 13 amino acids. Germline V gives CDR1 SGHRS, CDR2 YFSETQ. V was trimmed by 5 bases and J by 4 bases, leaving 11 bases between them. CDR3 coding DNA: TGCGCCAGCAGTGGCAGAGTACCAGATACGCAGTATTTT. This codes for CASSGRVPDTQYF.

This clonotype was picked up a small number of times. The chain uses TRBV20-1 and TRBJ2-1; D may be TRBD2 (5 bases). Germline V gene data show CDR1 as DFQATT and CDR2 as SNEGSKA (reference sequence). V was pared by 2 bases and J by 5 bases, with 16 bases between. The CDR3 has 15 amino acids. CDR3 DNA sequence: TGCAGTGCTAGACTAAAACGGGATCCTGACAATGAGCAGTTCTTC. This sequence encodes CSARLKRDPDNEQFF.

The genes are TRBV2 and TRBJ2-1; perhaps TRBD1 as D (6 bases). Germline CDR1 SNHLY, CDR2 FYNNEI. The CDR3 is 15 amino acids. The V end was cut by 5 bases, the J end by 8 bases, with 19 bases between. The CDR3 coding sequence is TGTGCCAGCAGTTCGGGTAGTGTGGGGGCCTATGAGCAGTTCTTC. Protein product: CASSSGSVGAYEQFF.

This CDR3 is CSAREWSSYNEQFF. DNA for the CDR3: TGCAGTGCTAGAGAATGGAGCTCCTACAATGAGCAGTTCTTC. V usage is TRBV20-1 and J usage is TRBJ2-1, with no clear D. Germline values: CDR1 DFQATT, CDR2 SNEGSKA (reference sequence). The CDR3 has 14 amino acids. V was pared by 0 bases and J by 0 bases, with 6 bases between.

This rearrangement joins TRBV12-3 or TRBV12-4 to TRBJ1-5; D might be TRBD1 (6 bases). The CDR3 loop spans 14 amino acids. Trimming cost V 4 bases and J 6 bases, with 13 bases left between them. The chain's CDR3 is CASSSQGRAQPQHF. The CDR3 DNA is TGTGCCAGCAGTTCACAGGGCCGGGCTCAGCCCCAGCATTTT.

The sample holds many counts of this clonotype. The chain employs TRBV20-1 and TRBJ2-3, with D possibly matching TRBD2 (6 bases). This CDR3 has 18 residues. V gave up 2 bases and J gave up 3 bases, with 24 bases separating them. Per germline, CDR1 DFQATT and CDR2 SNEGSKA (reference sequence). Here the CDR3 DNA reads TGCAGTGCTAGACGTTTGGGAGGCGGGACGGGTAAAACAGATACGCAGTATTTT. It codes for CSARRLGGGTGKTDTQYF.

CDR3 nucleotides: TGTGCCAGCTCAACTGAGAGCAGCAATCAGCCCCAGCATTTT. This encodes CASSTESSNQPQHF. V usage is TRBV18 and J usage is TRBJ1-5; unclear D gene. CDR3 length: 14 residues. Germline V gene sequence: CDR1 KGHSH, CDR2 LQKENI. Trimming pared 5 bases from V and 1 base from J, leaving 9 bases between. Full variable domain (missing parts from reference TRBV18 and TRBJ1-5): NAGVMQNPRHLVRRRGQEARLRCSPMKGHSHVYWYRQLPEEGLKFMVYLQKENIIDESGMPKERFSAEFPKEGPSILRIQQVVRGDSAAYFCASSTESSNQPQHFGDGTRLSIL.

The V gene is TRBV18, the J gene TRBJ2-1; 9 nucleotides line up with TRBD1. Germline-derived CDR1 and CDR2 are KGHSH and LQKENI. This CDR3 contains 15 residues. V was clipped by 3 bases and J by 5 bases; unmatched bases: 5. CDR3 nucleotide sequence: TGTGCCAGCTCACCTCGGGACAGGGTTAACAATGAGCAGTTCTTC. It translates to CASSPRDRVNNEQFF.

This clonotype was counted only a few times. The gene calls are TRBV7-2 and TRBJ2-2; TRBD2 aligns across 7 bases. The ends lost 8 bases at V and 1 base at J; junction bases unmatched: 4. The CDR3 consists of 14 residues. Germline V CDR1 and CDR2: SGHTA, FQGNSA. CDR3 residues: CASPKRGNTGELFF. CDR3 DNA: TGTGCCAGCCCCAAGCGGGGGAACACCGGGGAGCTGTTTTTT. Looking up the rest from reference TRBV7-2 and TRBJ2-2 gives the full variable domain: GAGVSQSPSNKVTEKGKDVELRCDPISGHTALYWYRQSLGQGLEFLIYFQGNSAPDKSGLPSDRFSAERTGGSVSTLTIQRTQQEDSAVYLCASPKRGNTGELFFGEGSRLTVL.

This clonotype was seen only a few times. V is TRBV3-1 and J is TRBJ2-1; 9 bases fit TRBD2. The germline gives CDR1 LGHDT, CDR2 YNNKEL (reference sequence). V lost 1 base to trimming and J lost 12 bases; unmatched junction nucleotides: 4. CDR3 length: 13 residues. CDR3 sequence (DNA): TGTGCCAGCAGCCAAGTCCTAGCGGGAAGGCAGTTCTTC. It translates to CASSQVLAGRQFF.

This clonotype was seen a handful of times. The V gene is TRBV7-9, the J gene TRBJ2-1; D not certain. V lost 3 bases, J lost 8 bases, and 14 bases lay in between. CDR1 is SEHNR, CDR2 FQNEAQ, per germline (reference sequence). The length of the CDR3 is 14 residues. The CDR3 loop is CASSFRDSLDEQFF. CDR3 coding DNA: TGTGCCAGCAGCTTCCGCGACTCCCTTGATGAGCAGTTCTTC.

This sequence joins TRBV19 and TRBJ1-5; D is unresolved. CDR1 is LNHDA and CDR2 is SQIVND in the germline V gene (reference sequence). The CDR3 is 14 residues long. V was pared by 7 bases and J by 4 bases, with 14 bases between. This CDR3 reads CASKDGVMNQPQHF. The CDR3 DNA sequence: TGTGCCAGTAAGGACGGAGTTATGAATCAGCCCCAGCATTTT. Drawing the rest from reference TRBV19 and TRBJ1-5, the complete variable domain is DGGITQSPKYLFRKEGQNVTLSCEQNLNHDAMYWYRQDPGQGLRLIYYSQIVNDFQKGDIAEGYSVSREKKESFPLTVTSAQKNPTAFYLCASKDGVMNQPQHFGDGTRLSIL.